The 27 T cell receptor beta chains listed next were all sequenced from one sample in a study of early T cells in non-severe SARS-CoV-2 infection (dated by TCRdb to the early 2020s). Library creation used 5' RACE. Instrument used: NextSeq 500. TCRdb redid the processing of the public reads, applying fastp at Q25 and MiXCR, and retained in-frame beta chains. Every distinct CDR3 protein forms one entry, paired with its most common genes and DNA. The sample includes 40,000 to 55,000 distinct CDR3 sequences, with more than 6.5% observed a single time. In total, the top ten clones hold roughly 8.5% of the sample. Source material: whole blood. The receptors derive from an adult who was a healthcare worker with PCR-confirmed SARS-CoV-2 infection or an uninfected control (not recorded which).

Here the CDR3 DNA reads TGTGCCAGCAGCTTAGGGACTAGATTTGCGGTGACCCAGTACTTC. It is translated as CASSLGTRFAVTQYF. V gene TRBV11-2 combines with J gene TRBJ2-5; TRBD2 aligns across 7 bases. V lost 1 base, J lost 7 bases, and 9 bases stayed unmatched. Germline V CDR1 and CDR2: SGHAT, FQNNGV. CDR3 length: 15 residues.

On this clonotype: A much larger clone differs by one base, so this may be a read error. The chain has TRBV28 and TRBJ2-1; D ambiguous. CDR1 and CDR2 from the germline V gene are MDHEN and SYDVKM. This CDR3 is built from 14 residues. This CDR3 is CASSWTPSCNEQFF. The CDR3 region has the DNA TGTGCCAGCAGTTGGACGCCATCCTGCAATGAGCAGTTCTTC.

Ten or more counts support this clonotype. The gene calls are TRBV6-5 and TRBJ1-1; 7 bases map to TRBD1. The CDR3 has 14 amino acids. Per germline, CDR1 MNHEY and CDR2 SVGAGI. J lost 4 bases, V lost 8 bases, and 10 bases had no gene match. In DNA form, the CDR3 reads TGTGCCAGCTGCCACAGGGGCCCGGGCACTGAAGCTTTCTTT. Its protein is CASCHRGPGTEAFF.

As for this clonotype: Sequence at one end of the junction differs from germline and may be a read error. V and J are TRBV7-2 and TRBJ2-3, with D possibly being TRBD1 or TRBD2 (6 bases each). Germline CDR1 reads SGHTA; CDR2 reads FQGNSA. This CDR3 is built from 16 residues. The CDR3 DNA reads as TGTGTCAGCAGCTCACCCTTGGGGGGCCGCACAGATACGCAGTATTTT. Translating it yields CVSSSPLGGRTDTQYF.

This clonotype was found many times. This chain uses TRBV9 with TRBJ2-7, with D hard to call. CDR1 and CDR2 from the germline V gene are SGDLS and YYNGEE. V was trimmed by 0 bases and J by 2 bases, leaving 9 bases between them. The CDR3 is 14 residues long. CDR3 sequence reads: CASSVDGTTYEQYF. The CDR3, as DNA: TGTGCCAGCAGCGTAGACGGTACGACCTACGAGCAGTACTTC. Variable domain in full (rest from reference TRBV9 and TRBJ2-7): DSGVTQTPKHLITATGQRVTLRCSPRSGDLSVYWYQQSLDQGLQFLIQYYNGEERAKGNILERFSAQQFPDLHSELNLSSLELGDSALYFCASSVDGTTYEQYFGPGTRLTVT.

This clonotype was counted ten times or more. The chain combines TRBV6-6 with TRBJ1-6; 7 nucleotides line up with TRBD1. V lost 5 bases and J lost 5; bases outside the gene matches: 9. From germline, CDR1 is MNHNY and CDR2 SVGAGI (reference sequence). The CDR3 contains 16 residues. CDR3 loop: CASSPRGRGHNSPLHF. The CDR3 DNA reads TGTGCCAGCAGTCCAAGGGGGCGCGGCCATAATTCACCCCTCCACTTT.

This clonotype was seen only a few times. This chain connects TRBV4-2 to TRBJ2-1; TRBD2 matches 13 bases. The CDR3 contains 19 residues. J was trimmed by 5 bases and V by 0 bases; bases with no gene match: 10. The V gene's germline CDR1 is LGHNA and CDR2 YNFKEQ. This CDR3 is CASSQDTSGGADGNNEQFF. The CDR3 DNA reads TGTGCCAGCAGCCAAGACACTAGCGGGGGGGCGGACGGGAACAATGAGCAGTTCTTC.

This clonotype was recorded many times. The chain links TRBV29-1 to TRBJ2-1; tentative D call: TRBD1 (6 bases). The CDR3 runs to 15 residues. The V end was cut by 6 bases, the J end by 1 base, with 16 bases between. Germline V gene lookup returns CDR1 SQVTM and CDR2 ANQGSEA. The CDR3 DNA sequence: TGCAGCGTACCACAGGGAAGTGGGTCCTACAATGAGCAGTTCTTC. Its protein product is CSVPQGSGSYNEQFF.

This clonotype showed up many times. V gene TRBV28 combines with J gene TRBJ2-5; D remains unclear. Trimming took 5 bases from V and 1 from J, leaving 20 bases between them. The CDR3 sequence is 17 residues long. Germline CDR1 MDHEN, CDR2 SYDVKM. The CDR3 DNA reads as TGTGCCAGCAGTCTCTGGTTAGGACCATCCATCCAAGAGACCCAGTACTTC. Its translation is CASSLWLGPSIQETQYF.

This clonotype occurred many times. The rearrangement links TRBV10-3 to TRBJ2-7; 9 bases are a match to TRBD1. Per germline, CDR1 ENHRY and CDR2 SYGVKD. V lost 3 bases, J lost 5 bases, and 2 bases stayed unmatched. The CDR3 length is 13 residues. The CDR3 DNA reads TGTGCCATCAGTGATCGGACAGGGGACGAGCAGTACTTC. It codes for CAISDRTGDEQYF.

This clonotype has ten or more counts. The V and J genes are TRBV6-5 and TRBJ1-2; D remains ambiguous. CDR1 and CDR2 (germline): MNHEY, SVGAGI. Trimming cost V 0 bases and J 5 bases, with 7 bases left between them. The CDR3 consists of 13 residues. This CDR3 is CASSYSYSYGYTF. The DNA for the CDR3 is TGTGCCAGCAGTTACTCCTACTCATATGGCTACACCTTC.

This clonotype has a count of ten or more. The chain uses TRBV28 and TRBJ1-6; D unresolved. Trimming took off 2 bases at V and 7 bases at J, with 12 bases between the two ends. The CDR3 is made up of 15 amino acids. Germline-derived CDR1 and CDR2 are MDHEN and SYDVKM. CDR3 residues: CASSLLQAGNSPLHF. Written as DNA, the CDR3 is TGTGCCAGCAGTTTACTGCAGGCTGGGAATTCACCCCTCCACTTT.

This clonotype showed up just a few times. The chain joins TRBV20-1 to TRBJ1-5, with D possibly matching TRBD1 (6 bases). Trimming pared 3 bases from V and 2 bases from J, leaving 14 bases between. This CDR3 contains 15 residues. Looked up from germline, CDR1 is DFQATT and CDR2 is SNEGSKA (reference sequence). The CDR3 region has the DNA TGCAGTGCTAGTGCTACAGGGAGGCGCAATCAGCCCCAGCATTTT. Protein sequence: CSASATGRRNQPQHF.

There are many counts of this clonotype. This chain uses TRBV5-1 with TRBJ1-1; TRBD1 might be the D (6 bases). From germline, CDR1 is SGHRS and CDR2 YFSETQ. V shed 3 bases and J shed 5 bases, with 11 bases lying between them. CDR3 length equals 13 residues. The CDR3 nucleotides read TGCGCCAGCAGCTCAGGGGTAGGTACTGAAGCTTTCTTT. Translation: CASSSGVGTEAFF.

A few counts support this clonotype. This sequence joins TRBV21-1 and TRBJ2-7; TRBD1 is taken as the D call from the table, unchecked against the DNA. TRBV21-1 is noted as a pseudogene. The CDR3 extends over 16 amino acids. The CDR3, as DNA: TGTGCCAGCAGCAAAATCCCGGGACAGACGCTGGGTGAGCAGTACTTC. This gives the protein CASSKIPGQTLGEQYF.

This clonotype was picked up a small number of times. J is TRBJ2-3 and V is TRBV7-8; D gene uncertain. The CDR3 has 11 amino acids. The V gene lost 6 bases and the J gene lost 6 bases, with 7 bases spanning the gap. In germline, CDR1 is SGHVS, CDR2 FQNEAQ. The CDR3 loop is CASSGADTQYF. CDR3 bases: TGTGCCAGCAGTGGAGCGGATACGCAGTATTTT.

This clonotype was recorded at least ten times. This chain connects TRBV10-3 to TRBJ2-5, with D uncertain. The CDR3 loop spans 12 amino acids. Trimming removed 4 bases at V and 4 bases at J, with 7 bases between. Germline-derived CDR1 and CDR2 are ENHRY and SYGVKD. CDR3 loop: CAISGSGETQYF. The CDR3, as DNA: TGTGCCATCAGTGGGTCAGGAGAGACCCAGTACTTC.

This clonotype was found a few times. The rearrangement links TRBV20-1 to TRBJ2-3, with 8 bases matching TRBD2. The CDR3 consists of 13 residues. Germline assignment: CDR1 DFQATT and CDR2 SNEGSKA (reference sequence). Trimming at V came to 3 bases and at J to 4 bases, leaving 3 bases not matched to a gene. CDR3 nucleotides: TGCAGTGCTAGCGGGGGGGCATCAGATACGCAGTATTTT. This encodes CSASGGASDTQYF.

This clonotype has at least ten counts. The rearrangement joins TRBV20-1 to TRBJ1-2; D might be TRBD1 (5 bases). Per the germline V gene, CDR1 is DFQATT and CDR2 is SNEGSKA (reference sequence). The ends were cut back, 5 bases at V and 0 bases at J, with 10 bases in the middle. The CDR3 is 13 residues long. In nucleotides, the CDR3 is TGCAGTGCTTATAGGGGAGCTAACTATGGCTACACCTTC. As protein: CSAYRGANYGYTF.

Comment on this clonotype: One end of the junction does not line up with germline, which may come from a read error. The gene calls are TRBV7-2 and TRBJ2-7; possibly TRBD1 or TRBD2 for D (5 bases each). Germline CDR1 SGHTA, CDR2 FQGNSA. CDR3 size: 17 residues. The CDR3 reads CASRLELRGLPFSEQYF. DNA for the CDR3: TGTGCCAGCAGATTAGAATTACGGGGCCTACCTTTCTCGGAGCAGTACTTC.

This clonotype showed up many times. The rearrangement joins TRBV27 to TRBJ2-7, with 14 bases identical to TRBD2. This CDR3 comprises 16 residues. V dropped 2 bases and J dropped 7; count of bases not matched to a gene: 7. Per germline, CDR1 MNHEY and CDR2 SMNVEV (reference sequence). The CDR3 protein is CASSLDLGLAGVEQYF. In DNA, the CDR3 is TGTGCCAGCAGTTTAGATCTGGGACTAGCGGGGGTTGAGCAGTACTTC.

This clonotype was picked up a small number of times. This chain connects TRBV30 to TRBJ2-5; 7 nucleotides match TRBD1. There are 15 residues in the CDR3. From germline, CDR1 is GTSNPN and CDR2 SVGIG (reference sequence). J was trimmed by 5 bases and V by 3 bases; bases with no gene match: 12. The chain's CDR3 is CAWSSGVRGQETQYF. The DNA for the CDR3 is TGTGCCTGGAGCTCCGGTGTGAGGGGGCAGGAGACCCAGTACTTC.

In its sample, this clonotype was seen many times. This chain links TRBV5-1 with TRBJ2-7, with unresolved D. Germline values: CDR1 SGHRS, CDR2 YFSETQ. Trimming removed 5 bases at V and 0 bases at J, with 12 bases between. The CDR3 is 14 amino acids. The CDR3: CASSPDRSSYEQYF. CDR3 bases: TGCGCCAGCAGTCCCGATAGAAGCTCCTACGAGCAGTACTTC. The variable domain in full, completed from reference TRBV5-1 and TRBJ2-7, reads KAGVTQTPRYLIKTRGQQVTLSCSPISGHRSVSWYQQTPGQGLQFLFEYFSETQRNKGNFPGRFSGRQFSNSRSEMNVSTLELGDSALYLCASSPDRSSYEQYFGPGTRLTVT.

This clonotype was detected only once. A clone one base away is much larger, so this may be a read error. V usage is TRBV7-8 and J usage is TRBJ1-5, with 8 bases aligning to TRBD1. Germline CDR1 is SGHVS and CDR2 is FQNEAQ. The CDR3 runs 16 residues. V dropped 4 bases and J dropped 3; count of bases not matched to a gene: 8. CDR3 sequence reads: CASSSRGRVNNQPQHF. Here the CDR3 DNA reads TGTGCCAGCAGCTCCAGGGGGCGCGTTAACAATCAGCCCCAGCATTTT.

This clonotype has ten or more counts. The V gene is TRBV6-2 or TRBV6-3, the J gene TRBJ2-1; D remains ambiguous. Deletions cut 2 bases from V and 4 bases from J, with 9 bases between. This CDR3 has 14 amino acids. Germline CDR1 and CDR2: MNHEY and SVGEGT. For the CDR3, the DNA is TGTGCCAGCAGTTACGATATCGGATACAATGAGCAGTTCTTC. Its protein is CASSYDIGYNEQFF.

The chain links TRBV4-3 to TRBJ2-7; 10 bases fit TRBD1. With 3 bases clipped from V and 2 bases from J, the junction kept 7 bases outside the gene matches. This CDR3 has 16 amino acids. Germline loops: CDR1 LGHNA, CDR2 YSLEER. The CDR3 nucleotides are TGCGCCAGCAGCCATAACCGGGGGACAGGGGCCTACGAGCAGTACTTC. It codes for CASSHNRGTGAYEQYF.

This clonotype was observed a handful of times. V usage is TRBV6-1 and J usage is TRBJ2-7; tentatively, D is TRBD1 (6 bases). Germline V lookup: CDR1 MNHNS, CDR2 SASEGT. This CDR3 contains 12 residues. With 5 bases removed from V and 5 bases from J, the gap between germline ends came to 10 bases. DNA for the CDR3: TGTGCCAGCAGTCGGGGACAAAACGAGCAGTACTTC. Its translation: CASSRGQNEQYF.